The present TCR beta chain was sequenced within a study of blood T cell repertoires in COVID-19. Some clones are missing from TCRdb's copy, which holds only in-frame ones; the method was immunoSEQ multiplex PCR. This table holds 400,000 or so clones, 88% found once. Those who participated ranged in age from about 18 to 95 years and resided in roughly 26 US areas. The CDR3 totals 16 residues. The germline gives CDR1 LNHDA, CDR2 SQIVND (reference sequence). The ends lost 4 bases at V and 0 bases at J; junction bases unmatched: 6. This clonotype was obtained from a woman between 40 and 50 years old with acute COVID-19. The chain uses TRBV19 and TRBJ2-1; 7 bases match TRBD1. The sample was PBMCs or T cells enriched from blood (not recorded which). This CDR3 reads CASSSPGQPSYNEQFF. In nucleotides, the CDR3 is TGTGCCAGTAGTAGCCCGGGACAGCCCTCCTACAATGAGCAGTTCTTC.